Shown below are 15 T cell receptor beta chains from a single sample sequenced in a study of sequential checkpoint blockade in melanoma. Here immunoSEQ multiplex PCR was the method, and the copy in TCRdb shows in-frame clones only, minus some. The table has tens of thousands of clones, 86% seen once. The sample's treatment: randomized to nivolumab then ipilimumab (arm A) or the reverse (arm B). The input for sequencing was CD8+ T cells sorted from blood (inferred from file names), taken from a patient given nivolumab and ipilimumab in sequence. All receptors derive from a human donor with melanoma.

The DNA of the CDR3 is TGTGCCAGCAGCTTAACTTTAGGGGCTTCTGGCTACACCTTC. The encoded protein is CASSLTLGASGYTF. V is TRBV7-3 and J is TRBJ1-2; D may be TRBD1 (5 bases). The V end lost 0 bases, the J end lost 7 bases, and 12 bases lay between the germline ends. Germline CDR1 is SGHTA and CDR2 is FQGTGA. This CDR3 has 14 residues.

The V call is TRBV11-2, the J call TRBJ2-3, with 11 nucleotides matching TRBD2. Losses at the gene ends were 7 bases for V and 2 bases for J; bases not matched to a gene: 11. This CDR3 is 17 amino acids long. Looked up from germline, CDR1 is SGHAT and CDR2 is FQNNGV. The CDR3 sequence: CASTNHVSGRATDTQYF. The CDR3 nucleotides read TGTGCCAGCACCAACCACGTTAGCGGGAGGGCCACAGATACGCAGTATTTT.

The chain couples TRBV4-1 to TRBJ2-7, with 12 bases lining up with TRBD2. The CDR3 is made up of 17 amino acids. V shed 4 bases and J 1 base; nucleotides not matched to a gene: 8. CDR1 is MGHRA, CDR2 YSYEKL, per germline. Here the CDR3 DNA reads TGCGCCAGCAGCCCCCGACTAGCGGGAGCGCTATCCTACGAGCAGTACGTC. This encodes CASSPRLAGALSYEQYV.

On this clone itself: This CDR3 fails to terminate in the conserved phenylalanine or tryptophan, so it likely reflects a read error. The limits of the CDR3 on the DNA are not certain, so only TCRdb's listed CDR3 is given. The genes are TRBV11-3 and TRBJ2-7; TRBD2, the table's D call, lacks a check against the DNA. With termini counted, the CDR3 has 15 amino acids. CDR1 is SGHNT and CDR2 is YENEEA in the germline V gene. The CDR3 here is CASSHNLDPSGTLYA.

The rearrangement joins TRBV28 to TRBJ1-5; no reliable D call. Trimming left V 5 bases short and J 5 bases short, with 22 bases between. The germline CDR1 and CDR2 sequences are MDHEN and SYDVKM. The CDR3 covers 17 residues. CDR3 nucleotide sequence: TGTGCCAGCAGTCTATCTAGATCTTCCGCCGCTTATCAGCCCCAGCATTTT. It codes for CASSLSRSSAAYQPQHF.

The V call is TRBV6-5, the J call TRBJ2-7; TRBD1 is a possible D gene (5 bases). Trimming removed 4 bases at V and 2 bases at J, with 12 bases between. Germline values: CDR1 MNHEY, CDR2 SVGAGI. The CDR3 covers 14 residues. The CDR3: CASSSGRAPYEQYV. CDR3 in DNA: TGTGCCAGCAGTTCCGGCAGGGCTCCCTACGAGCAGTACGTC.

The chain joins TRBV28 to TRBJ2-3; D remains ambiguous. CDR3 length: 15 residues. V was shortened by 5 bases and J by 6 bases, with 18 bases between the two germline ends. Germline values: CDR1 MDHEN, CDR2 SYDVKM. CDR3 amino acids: CASSPPSAKRDTQYF. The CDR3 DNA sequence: TGTGCCAGCAGTCCCCCGTCGGCTAAGAGGGATACGCAGTATTTT.

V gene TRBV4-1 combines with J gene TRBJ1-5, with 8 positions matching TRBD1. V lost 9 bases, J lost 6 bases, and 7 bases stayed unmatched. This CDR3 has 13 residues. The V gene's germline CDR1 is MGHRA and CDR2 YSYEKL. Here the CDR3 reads CASSTGAGQPQHF. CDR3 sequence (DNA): TGCGCCAGTTCGACAGGGGCCGGTCAGCCCCAGCATTTT.

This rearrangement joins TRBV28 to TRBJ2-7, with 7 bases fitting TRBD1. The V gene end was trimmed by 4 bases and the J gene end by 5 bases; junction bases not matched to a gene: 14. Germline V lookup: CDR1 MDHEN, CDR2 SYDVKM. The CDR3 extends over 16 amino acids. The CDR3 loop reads CASSSPLGRGIDEQYF. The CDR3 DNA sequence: TGTGCCAGCAGTTCCCCATTGGGCAGGGGGATCGACGAGCAGTACTTC.

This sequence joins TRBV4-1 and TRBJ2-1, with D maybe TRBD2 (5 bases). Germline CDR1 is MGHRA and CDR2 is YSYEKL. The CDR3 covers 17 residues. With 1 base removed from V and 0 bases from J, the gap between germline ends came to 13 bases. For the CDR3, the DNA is TGCGCCAGCAGCCAAGTGAGTGGTGGGAGCTCCTACAATGAGCAGTTCTTC. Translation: CASSQVSGGSSYNEQFF.

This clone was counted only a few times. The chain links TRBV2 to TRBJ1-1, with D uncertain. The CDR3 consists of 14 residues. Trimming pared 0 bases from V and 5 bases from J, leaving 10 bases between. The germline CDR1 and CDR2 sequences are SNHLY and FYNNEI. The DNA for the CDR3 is TGTGCCAGCAGTGAAGCGGGAGGAGGGACTGAAGCTTTCTTT. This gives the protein CASSEAGGGTEAFF.

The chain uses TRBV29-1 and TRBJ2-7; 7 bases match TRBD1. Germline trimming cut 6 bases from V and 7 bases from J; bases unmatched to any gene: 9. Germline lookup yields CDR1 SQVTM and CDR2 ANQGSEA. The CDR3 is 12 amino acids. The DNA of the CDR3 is TGCAGCGTAGGGGGCCCTACGACGGAGCAGTACTTC. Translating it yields CSVGGPTTEQYF.

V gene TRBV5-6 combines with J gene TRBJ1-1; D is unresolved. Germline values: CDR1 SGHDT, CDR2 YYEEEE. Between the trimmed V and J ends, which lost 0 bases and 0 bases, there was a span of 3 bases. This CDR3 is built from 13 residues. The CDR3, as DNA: TGTGCCAGCAGCTTGGGAGTGAACACTGAAGCTTTCTTT. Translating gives CASSLGVNTEAFF.

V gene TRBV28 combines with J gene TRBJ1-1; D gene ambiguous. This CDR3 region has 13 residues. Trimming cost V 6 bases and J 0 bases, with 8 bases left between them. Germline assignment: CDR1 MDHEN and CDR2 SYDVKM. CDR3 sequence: CASSDSMNTEAFF. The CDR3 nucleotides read TGTGCCAGCAGCGACTCCATGAACACTGAAGCTTTCTTT.

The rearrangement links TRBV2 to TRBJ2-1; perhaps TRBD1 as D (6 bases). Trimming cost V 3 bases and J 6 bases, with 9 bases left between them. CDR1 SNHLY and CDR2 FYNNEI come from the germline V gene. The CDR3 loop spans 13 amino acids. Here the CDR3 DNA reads TGTGCCAGCAGTGAGGACAGTCCCAATGAGCAGTTCTTC. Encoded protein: CASSEDSPNEQFF.